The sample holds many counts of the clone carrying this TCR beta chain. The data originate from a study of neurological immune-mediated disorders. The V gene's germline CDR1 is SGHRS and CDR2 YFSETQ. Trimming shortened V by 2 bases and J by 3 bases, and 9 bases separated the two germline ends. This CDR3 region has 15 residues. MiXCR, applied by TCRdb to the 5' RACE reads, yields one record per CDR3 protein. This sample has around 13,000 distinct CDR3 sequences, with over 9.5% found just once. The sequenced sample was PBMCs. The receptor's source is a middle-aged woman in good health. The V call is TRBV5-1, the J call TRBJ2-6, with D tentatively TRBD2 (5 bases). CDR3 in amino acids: CASSFGGGGANVLTF. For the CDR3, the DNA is TGCGCCAGCAGCTTTGGAGGCGGTGGGGCCAACGTCCTGACTTTC.